The 25 T cell receptor beta chains below all came from one sample that was sequenced in a study of long-term antiretroviral therapy in people with HIV. Survey-level immunoSEQ v3.0 assays were run. Profiling relied on immunoSEQ multiplex PCR, and the TCRdb table lists in-frame clones only, not all of them. The profile shows some 25,000 clones, around 87% of them singletons. The sequencing here drew on unsorted PBMCs, taken 1.9 years after starting antiretroviral therapy. These receptors came from a woman aged 25 to 39 with HIV.

CDR3 sequence (DNA): TGTGCCAGCAGTGAAGGTCAGGGAATGAACACTGAAGCTTTCTTT. Its protein product is CASSEGQGMNTEAFF. The rearrangement uses TRBV6-1 and TRBJ1-1; D perhaps matches TRBD1 (5 bases). The germline V and J ends were trimmed by 1 base and 0 bases, with 9 bases remaining between them. This CDR3 spans 15 amino acids. CDR1 MNHNS and CDR2 SASEGT come from the germline V gene.

The CDR3 region has the DNA TGCGCCAGCAGGGGACCGCACCGGGACCGGTACACTGAAGCTTTCTTT. Amino acids: CASRGPHRDRYTEAFF. This chain uses TRBV10-1 with TRBJ1-1; D is possibly TRBD1 (5 bases). Trimming stripped 6 bases from V and 3 bases from J, with 20 bases between. In germline, CDR1 is WNHNN, CDR2 SYGVQD (reference sequence). The CDR3 covers 16 residues.

This clone was seen only once. V is TRBV13 and J is TRBJ1-1, with a tentative D call TRBD1 (5 bases). This CDR3 comprises 13 residues. V lost 1 base and J lost 4, with 7 bases in between. The germline CDR1 and CDR2 sequences are PRHDT and FYEKMQ (reference sequence). The CDR3 loop is CASSLEGSTEAFF. As DNA, the CDR3 is TGTGCCAGCAGCTTAGAGGGGAGCACTGAAGCTTTCTTT.

The chain carries TRBV10-2 and TRBJ1-1; TRBD1 aligns across 7 bases. The CDR3 has 13 amino acids. Germline V gene data show CDR1 as WSHSY and CDR2 as SAAADI. With V trimmed by 6 bases and J by 4 bases, 5 bases remained unmatched. CDR3 nucleotide sequence: TGCGCCAGCAGCTTGGGACAGTTCACTGAAGCTTTCTTT. Translation gives CASSLGQFTEAFF.

This chain connects TRBV12-5 to TRBJ1-4, with TRBD1 matching 7 bases. V gave up 1 base and J gave up 7 bases; unmatched junction bases: 15. The CDR3 loop spans 18 amino acids. Germline lookup yields CDR1 LGHNT and CDR2 FRNRAP. CDR3 coding DNA: TGTGCTAGTGGTTTGGGGGACAGCGCCCTCCTTAGGGGTGAAAAACTGTTTTTT. It translates to CASGLGDSALLRGEKLFF.

In this sample, this clone turned up once. The chain combines TRBV10-2 with TRBJ1-1, with D possibly matching TRBD1 (6 bases). Trimming took off 7 bases at V and 1 base at J, with 13 bases between the two ends. This CDR3 region has 14 residues. Germline V lookup: CDR1 WSHSY, CDR2 SAAADI. CDR3 sequence: CASIDGQQNTEAFF. CDR3 nucleotide sequence: TGCGCCAGCATTGACGGACAGCAGAACACTGAAGCTTTCTTT.

The J gene is TRBJ2-7, the V gene TRBV7-6; D call uncertain. The germline V gene encodes CDR1 SGHVS and CDR2 FNYEAQ. Trimming shortened V by 4 bases and J by 4 bases, and 11 bases separated the two germline ends. The CDR3 contains 13 residues. The CDR3 spells CASSSVLAYEQYF. CDR3 coding DNA: TGTGCCAGCAGCTCCGTCCTGGCGTACGAGCAGTACTTC.

This sequence joins TRBV2 and TRBJ2-5; D gene ambiguous. The CDR3 consists of 13 residues. Germline CDR1 is SNHLY and CDR2 is FYNNEI. V was clipped by 3 bases and J by 7 bases, with 12 bases between them. CDR3 amino acids: CASSELGEGTQYF. CDR3 bases: TGTGCCAGCAGTGAGCTTGGGGAAGGGACCCAGTACTTC.

The chain carries TRBV14 and TRBJ2-3; D not resolved. Germline CDR1 SGHDN, CDR2 FVKESK. V lost 2 bases and J 2 bases, leaving 11 bases between the germline ends. The CDR3 runs to 15 residues. In DNA form, the CDR3 reads TGTGCCAGCAGCCAAATCCTAGATCTCACAGATACGCAGTATTTT. Amino acids: CASSQILDLTDTQYF. Using reference TRBV14 and TRBJ2-3 for the parts outside the CDR3, the full variable domain is EAGVTQFPSHSVIEKGQTVTLRCDPISGHDNLYWYRRVMGKEIKFLLHFVKESKQDESGMPNNRFLAERTGGTYSTLKVQPAELEDSGVYFCASSQILDLTDTQYFGPGTRLTVL.

This sequence joins TRBV15 and TRBJ1-1; possible D gene TRBD1, 6 bases. The V gene lost 3 bases and the J gene lost 0 bases, with 14 bases spanning the gap. Per germline, CDR1 LNHNV and CDR2 YYDKDF (reference sequence). The CDR3 covers 16 residues. The CDR3 sequence: CATSSQGQTMNTEAFF. In nucleotides, the CDR3 is TGTGCCACCAGCAGTCAAGGACAGACAATGAACACTGAAGCTTTCTTT.

This chain links TRBV18 with TRBJ2-3; 7 bases agree with TRBD2. The CDR3 sequence is 15 residues long. Germline V gene lookup returns CDR1 KGHSH and CDR2 LQKENI. Trimming took 1 base from V and 1 from J; bases not matched to a gene: 2. CDR3 sequence (DNA): TGTGCCAGCTCACCACTACGGGGGGGCACAGATACGCAGTATTTT. It yields the protein CASSPLRGGTDTQYF.

V usage is TRBV5-5 and J usage is TRBJ1-6; D uncertain. The CDR3 extends over 11 amino acids. Trimming pared 5 bases from V and 7 bases from J, leaving 4 bases between. Germline assignment: CDR1 SGHKS and CDR2 YYEKEE (reference sequence). CDR3 coding DNA: TGTGCCAGCAGTTTAAATTCACCCCTCCACTTT. Protein sequence: CASSLNSPLHF.

The chain is built from TRBV10-1 and TRBJ1-2; D is uncertain. Germline values: CDR1 WNHNN, CDR2 SYGVQD (reference sequence). This CDR3 spans 13 amino acids. Trimming cost V 3 bases and J 0 bases, with 5 bases left between them. CDR3 in amino acids: CASSEAANYGYTF. In DNA form, the CDR3 reads TGCGCCAGCAGTGAAGCAGCTAACTATGGCTACACCTTC.

The V call is TRBV18, the J call TRBJ2-5, with D possibly TRBD2 on 6 matching bases. The germline V gene encodes CDR1 KGHSH and CDR2 LQKENI. This CDR3 is 13 amino acids long. Trimming removed 1 base from V and 5 bases from J, with 8 bases in between. The CDR3 region has the DNA TGTGCCAGCTCACCACGACTAGGCGAGACCCAGTACTTC. Translating gives CASSPRLGETQYF.

This clone was recorded only once. The V and J genes are TRBV5-8 and TRBJ1-1; possibly TRBD1 for D (5 bases). Germline CDR1 is SGHTS and CDR2 is YDEGEE. Between the trimmed V and J ends, which lost 4 bases and 3 bases, there was a span of 19 bases. The CDR3 has 16 residues. The CDR3 sequence: CASSQRIGRADTEAFF. CDR3 in DNA: TGTGCCAGCAGCCAGAGAATCGGCAGGGCGGACACTGAAGCTTTCTTT.

This clone has only a few counts. The chain employs TRBV6-5 and TRBJ1-6; 9 nucleotides agree with TRBD1. Trimming took 4 bases from V and 12 from J; bases not matched to a gene: 10. Germline CDR1 reads MNHEY; CDR2 reads SVGAGI. CDR3 length: 15 residues. The DNA of the CDR3 is TGTGCCAGCAGTTCACAGGGACAGGGAAGAGAACCCCTCCACTTT. Translated: CASSSQGQGREPLHF.

The chain links TRBV2 to TRBJ2-6; D is undetermined. The CDR3 covers 15 residues. Per the germline V gene, CDR1 is SNHLY and CDR2 is FYNNEI. V was pared by 2 bases and J by 2 bases, with 7 bases between. The CDR3 spells CASSETAPGANVLTF. The CDR3 coding sequence is TGTGCCAGCAGTGAAACTGCCCCTGGGGCCAACGTCCTGACTTTC.

The chain has TRBV6-6 and TRBJ1-1; D is unclear. The germline gives CDR1 MNHNY, CDR2 SVGAGI (reference sequence). Deletions cut 0 bases from V and 8 bases from J, with 10 bases between. CDR3 length equals 13 residues. The CDR3 loop is CASSYSSGREAFF. CDR3 sequence (DNA): TGTGCCAGCAGTTACTCGTCCGGACGGGAAGCTTTCTTT.

This clone was seen once. The V and J genes are TRBV6-1 and TRBJ1-6; the match to TRBD1 covers 7 bases. V was clipped by 5 bases and J by 6 bases; unmatched bases: 4. The CDR3 totals 14 residues. Germline V gene sequence: CDR1 MNHNS, CDR2 SASEGT. For the CDR3, the DNA is TGTGCCAGCAGTCCAGGGGGGGGTAATTCACCCCTCCACTTT. Its translation: CASSPGGGNSPLHF.

V gene TRBV2 combines with J gene TRBJ1-1; perhaps TRBD1 as D (6 bases). The CDR3 spans 13 residues. The germline V and J ends were trimmed by 6 bases and 4 bases, with 12 bases remaining between them. Germline CDR1 reads SNHLY; CDR2 reads FYNNEI. CDR3 DNA: TGTGCCAGCAGGGCGGACAGCGTCACTGAAGCTTTCTTT. Its protein is CASRADSVTEAFF. Full variable domain (outside the CDR3, taken from reference TRBV2 and TRBJ1-1): EPEVTQTPSHQVTQMGQEVILRCVPISNHLYFYWYRQILGQKVEFLVSFYNNEISEKSEIFDDQFSVERPDGSNFTLKIRSTKLEDSAMYFCASRADSVTEAFFGQGTRLTVV.

The V gene is TRBV29-1, the J gene TRBJ1-2; weak D call: TRBD1 (5 bases). The CDR3 is 11 amino acids. The germline V gene has CDR1 SQVTM and CDR2 ANQGSEA. V lost 7 bases, J lost 4 bases, and 10 bases lay in between. The CDR3 DNA reads TGCAGCGCCGAAAGGGGCTATGGCTACACCTTC. This gives the protein CSAERGYGYTF.

The chain joins TRBV7-9 to TRBJ1-2; D not certain. The V and J ends lost 2 bases and 2 bases respectively, with 9 bases between them. CDR3 length: 14 residues. Germline lookup yields CDR1 SEHNR and CDR2 FQNEAQ (reference sequence). CDR3 residues: CASSLLRENYGYTF. The DNA of the CDR3 is TGTGCCAGCAGCTTACTGAGGGAAAACTATGGCTACACCTTC.

V and J are TRBV29-1 and TRBJ1-1; 7 bases are shared with TRBD1. J gave up 1 base and V 7 bases, and 3 bases lay outside the gene matches. Germline CDR1 reads SQVTM; CDR2 reads ANQGSEA. CDR3 length: 12 amino acids. CDR3 bases: TGCAGCGCTGGACAGGCGAACACTGAAGCTTTCTTT. The encoded protein is CSAGQANTEAFF. Based on the CDR3 plus reference TRBV29-1 and TRBJ1-1, the full variable domain is SAVISQKPSRDICQRGTSLTIQCQVDSQVTMMFWYRQQPGQSLTLIATANQGSEATYESGFVIDKFPISRPNLTFSTLTVSNMSPEDSSIYLCSAGQANTEAFFGQGTRLTVV.

In this sample, this clone turned up a few times. The chain joins TRBV6-6 to TRBJ1-2; 8 bases match TRBD1. The CDR3 is 15 amino acids. In germline, CDR1 is MNHNY, CDR2 SVGAGI (reference sequence). V shed 6 bases, J shed 4 bases, and the junction held 10 bases outside the gene matches. The DNA for the CDR3 is TGTGCCAGCAGACTAACGGGACAGGATGCCTATGGCTACACCTTC. Its protein is CASRLTGQDAYGYTF.

This clone was recorded only once. The J gene is TRBJ1-2, the V gene TRBV4-1, with 7 bases lining up with TRBD1. Germline CDR1 and CDR2: MGHRA and YSYEKL. This CDR3 spans 15 amino acids. V gave up 0 bases and J gave up 4 bases; unmatched junction bases: 5. The DNA for the CDR3 is TGCGCCAGCAGCCAAGAACAGGGGAGAGTCTATGGCTACACCTTC. As protein: CASSQEQGRVYGYTF.